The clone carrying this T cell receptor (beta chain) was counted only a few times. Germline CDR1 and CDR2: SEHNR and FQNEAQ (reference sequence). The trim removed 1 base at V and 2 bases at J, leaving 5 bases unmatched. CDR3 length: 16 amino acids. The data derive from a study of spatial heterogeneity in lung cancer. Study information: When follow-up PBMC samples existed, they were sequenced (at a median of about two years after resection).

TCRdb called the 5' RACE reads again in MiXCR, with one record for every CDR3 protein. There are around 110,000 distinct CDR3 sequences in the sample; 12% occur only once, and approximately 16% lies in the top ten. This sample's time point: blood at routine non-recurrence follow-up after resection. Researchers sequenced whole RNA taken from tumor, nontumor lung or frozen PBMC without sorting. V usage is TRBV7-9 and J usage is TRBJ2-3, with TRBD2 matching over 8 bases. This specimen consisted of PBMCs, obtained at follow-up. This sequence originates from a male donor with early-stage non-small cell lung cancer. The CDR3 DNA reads TGTGCCAGCAGCTTAGGAGTTAGCGGGGTCACAGATACGCAGTATTTT. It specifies CASSLGVSGVTDTQYF. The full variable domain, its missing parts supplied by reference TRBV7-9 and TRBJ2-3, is DTGVSQNPRHKITKRGQNVTFRCDPISEHNRLYWYRQTLGQGPEFLTYFQNEAQLEKSRLLSDRFSAERPKGSFSTLEIQRTEQGDSAMYLCASSLGVSGVTDTQYFGPGTRLTVL.